These T cell receptor beta chains were read from a single sample in a study of blood T cell repertoires in COVID-19. Assay: immunoSEQ multiplex PCR; the TCRdb copy retains only in-frame clones and omits some. The data show about 390,000 clones, with 80% to 90% seen just once and roughly 10% held by the top ten. Sequenced input: PBMCs or T cells enriched from blood (not recorded which). The receptor set was obtained from a woman in her fifties or sixties who had recovered from COVID-19. Each CDR3 is given with its conserved first and last residue. A D gene is named only where the DNA matches it firmly. Only part of the rows carry a size: once, few, many, or a class if the clone is expanded.

v_call,d_call,clone_size,j_call,cdr3_length,cdr3_aa,cdr3_nt
TRBV19,NA,NA,TRBJ1-3,13,CASSIGAGNTIYF,TGTGCCAGTAGTATAGGAGCAGGAAACACCATATATTTT
TRBV6-5,NA,NA,TRBJ2-1,15,CASSYGDWSGNEQFF,TGTGCCAGCAGTTACGGGGACTGGTCGGGTAATGAGCAGTTCTTC
TRBV4-2,NA,NA,TRBJ1-2,13,CASSQDRQAGYTF,TGTGCCAGCAGCCAAGATCGGCAGGCTGGCTACACCTTC
TRBV5-1,TRBD1,NA,TRBJ2-7,14,CASSLSGTVSEQYF,TGCGCCAGCAGCTTGAGTGGGACAGTCTCCGAGCAGTACTTC
TRBV6-5,NA,NA,TRBJ1-5,14,CASKVGAPRQPQHF,TGTGCCAGCAAGGTTGGGGCACCTAGGCAGCCCCAGCATTTT
TRBV3-1/TRBV3-2,NA,NA,TRBJ2-2,16,CASSQVVGDYTGELFF,TGTGCCAGCAGCCAAGTGGTGGGGGACTACACCGGGGAGCTGTTTTTT
TRBV4-1,NA,NA,TRBJ1-1,13,CASSRTRNTEAFF,TGCGCCAGCAGCCGGACACGGAACACTGAAGCTTTCTTT
TRBV18,NA,NA,TRBJ2-6,18,CASSPRGGRTSGANVLTF,TGTGCCAGCTCACCACGGGGGGGCAGAACTTCTGGGGCCAACGTCCTGACTTTC
TRBV28,NA,NA,TRBJ1-1,15,CASSLFPWHRTEAFF,TGTGCCAGCAGTTTATTTCCGTGGCATCGAACTGAAGCTTTCTTT
TRBV5-6,TRBD2,NA,TRBJ2-3,16,CASSLRLAGSTDTQYF,TGTGCCAGCAGCCTACGACTAGCGGGGAGCACAGATACGCAGTATTTT
TRBV12-3/TRBV12-4,NA,NA,TRBJ1-2,12,CASSYAGSGYTF,TGTGCCAGCAGTTATGCGGGATCGGGCTACACCTTC
TRBV27,NA,NA,TRBJ2-1,14,CASRLALVTSEQFF,TGTGCCAGCCGTCTAGCTTTGGTTACGAGTGAGCAGTTCTTC
TRBV30,NA,NA,TRBJ1-2,13,CAWSTGFLRGYTF,TGTGCCTGGAGTACAGGGTTTTTGCGGGGCTACACCTTC
TRBV3-1/TRBV3-2,NA,NA,TRBJ2-1,12,CASSQGGGEQFF,TGTGCCAGCAGCCAAGGAGGGGGTGAGCAGTTCTTC
TRBV5-1,NA,NA,TRBJ2-2,13,CASSLAVVGELFF,TGCGCCAGCAGCTTGGCCGTCGTCGGGGAGCTGTTTTTT
TRBV5-1,NA,NA,TRBJ1-4,15,CASSLRGSPNEKLFF,TGCGCCAGCAGCTTAAGGGGGAGTCCTAATGAAAAACTGTTTTTT
TRBV28,NA,NA,TRBJ2-5,14,CASTSPGREKTQYF,TGTGCCAGCACCTCCCCGGGGAGAGAGAAGACCCAGTACTTC
TRBV4-1,TRBD1,once,TRBJ1-4,16,CASSQGDRTTNEKLFF,TGCGCCAGCAGCCAAGGGGACAGAACAACTAATGAAAAACTGTTTTTT
TRBV7-2,TRBD1,NA,TRBJ1-2,16,CASSLAVGTGEGSYTF,TGTGCCAGCAGCTTAGCCGTAGGGACAGGGGAAGGGAGCTACACCTTC
TRBV2,NA,NA,TRBJ2-7,13,CASSWGLSYEQYF,TGTGCCAGCAGTTGGGGCTTGTCCTACGAGCAGTACTTC
TRBV5-1,TRBD1,NA,TRBJ2-1,16,CASSLEPGQGANEQFF,TGCGCCAGCAGCTTGGAGCCGGGACAGGGCGCCAATGAGCAGTTCTTC
TRBV2,TRBD1,NA,TRBJ1-5,15,CASSEETGPNQPQHF,TGTGCCAGCAGTGAGGAGACAGGGCCAAATCAGCCCCAGCATTTT
TRBV7-7,TRBD1,NA,TRBJ1-4,15,CASSVNRGLGEKLFF,TGTGCTAGCAGCGTAAACAGGGGCCTGGGTGAAAAACTGTTTTTT
TRBV5-1,NA,NA,TRBJ2-5,13,CASTWTAQETQYF,TGCGCCAGCACCTGGACAGCTCAAGAGACCCAGTACTTC
TRBV6-5,NA,NA,TRBJ1-1,15,CASSADRTRYTEAFF,TGTGCCAGTTCCGCTGACAGGACAAGATACACTGAAGCTTTCTTT
TRBV7-9,TRBD1,NA,TRBJ1-4,14,CASSNGQGGEKLFF,TGTGCCAGCAGCAACGGACAGGGAGGCGAAAAACTGTTTTTT
TRBV14,TRBD1,NA,TRBJ1-6,16,CASSQLAGTGASPLHF,TGTGCCAGCAGCCAACTAGCCGGGACAGGTGCTTCACCCCTCCACTTT
TRBV10-1,NA,NA,TRBJ1-4,15,CASRRLYATNEKLFF,TGCGCCAGCAGGAGACTCTACGCAACTAATGAAAAACTGTTTTTT
TRBV11-2,NA,NA,TRBJ1-1,16,CASSQGGRGLDTEAFF,TGTGCCAGCAGCCAGGGTGGCAGGGGCCTAGACACTGAAGCTTTCTTT
TRBV28,NA,once,TRBJ2-6,16,CASSPRDNSGANVLTF,TGTGCCAGCAGTCCCCGGGACAACTCTGGGGCCAACGTCCTGACTTTC
TRBV29-1,TRBD1,once,TRBJ1-2,13,CSVSSVQGGGYTF,TGCAGCGTCTCGTCCGTACAGGGGGGTGGCTACACCTTC
TRBV29-1,NA,NA,TRBJ1-2,15,CSVPEGSAEGYGYTF,TGCAGCGTTCCGGAGGGGTCGGCCGAGGGGTATGGCTACACCTTC
TRBV6-2/TRBV6-3,TRBD1,NA,TRBJ1-2,14,CASSYGQGLYGYTF,TGTGCCAGCAGTTACGGACAGGGTCTGTATGGCTACACCTTC